The entry below gives a single T cell receptor beta chain sequence along with its context. TCRdb processed the 5' RACE reads again and assigns one entry to each CDR3 protein, with no DNA. The ten most abundant clones cover approximately 2.4% of a sample with approximately 400,000 distinct CDR3 sequences. Germline lookup yields CDR1 SGHTA and CDR2 FQGTGA. The CDR3 sequence is 16 residues long. The source of the sample is a study of monozygotic twins with inflammatory bowel disease. The rearrangement joins TRBV7-3 to TRBJ2-3; TCRdb gives TRBD1 as the D gene, but with no DNA this cannot be confirmed. The sequenced sample was blood. This clonotype originated in a human donor with ulcerative colitis or Crohn's disease, or a healthy co-twin of an affected twin (not recorded which). The CDR3: CASTLAGGRSTDTQYF.